The 3 T cell receptor beta chains below were found in one sample sequenced in a study of radiotherapy plus CTLA-4 blockade in lung cancer. The table came from immunoSEQ multiplex PCR; TCRdb's copy has only in-frame clones and leaves some out. The sample contains 80,000 to 100,000 clones, 82% of which appear only once. The sequences come from peripheral blood, collected from a patient treated with radiotherapy plus ipilimumab. The receptors come from a human donor with non-small cell lung cancer who had a partial response to radiotherapy plus ipilimumab.

The chain recombines TRBV29-1 with TRBJ2-1, with TRBD2 matching over 15 bases. This CDR3 has 14 amino acids. The germline gives CDR1 SQVTM, CDR2 ANQGSEA. Germline trimming cut 7 bases from V and 10 bases from J; bases unmatched to any gene: 8. The CDR3 DNA is TGCAGCGCCCCCGGGACTAGCGGGAGGATGGAGCAGTTCTTC. Its protein is CSAPGTSGRMEQFF.

The chain recombines TRBV28 with TRBJ2-1, with 8 bases identical to TRBD2. Germline CDR1 MDHEN, CDR2 SYDVKM. The CDR3 extends over 16 amino acids. The junction had 12 bases not matched to a gene; V was cut back by 5 bases and J by 6 bases. The CDR3 loop reads CASSKVGRAKGNEQFF. CDR3 in DNA: TGTGCCAGCAGTAAGGTCGGGAGGGCCAAGGGCAATGAGCAGTTCTTC.

V gene TRBV10-2 combines with J gene TRBJ1-1, with 9 bases matching TRBD1. Per germline, CDR1 WSHSY and CDR2 SAAADI. Trimming at V came to 2 bases and at J to 5 bases, leaving 3 bases not matched to a gene. CDR3 length: 14 amino acids. CDR3 sequence reads: CASSEGQGLTEAFF. CDR3 sequence (DNA): TGCGCCAGCAGTGAGGGACAGGGGTTGACTGAAGCTTTCTTT.